Each of the 25 T cell receptor beta chains below was sequenced from the same sample in a study of shared clonotypes between healthy human individuals. Repertoires were generated with immunoSEQ multiplex PCR, while TCRdb's copy carries only in-frame clones and drops some. The data contain around 2.3 million clones, nearly 97% of them seen just once; the ten biggest clones take up around 0.13%. The sequencing input was naive CD4+ T cells sorted from blood. Subset meaning: CD45RA+ positively selected. All receptors derive from a man younger than 30 in good health.

The CDR3 nucleotides read TGTGCCAGCAAGACGGGGTTCTCCTACAATGAGCAGTTCTTC. It specifies CASKTGFSYNEQFF. The chain combines TRBV2 with TRBJ2-1; a weak D match, TRBD2 (5 bases). CDR3 size: 14 residues. V was pared by 7 bases and J by 0 bases, with 10 bases between. Per germline, CDR1 SNHLY and CDR2 FYNNEI.

The chain carries TRBV6-1 and TRBJ2-3; D unclear. In germline, CDR1 is MNHNS, CDR2 SASEGT. This CDR3 region has 13 residues. The V and J ends lost 6 bases and 4 bases respectively, with 11 bases between them. This CDR3 is CASSWSGADTQYF. The CDR3 DNA sequence: TGTGCCAGCAGCTGGTCAGGCGCAGATACGCAGTATTTT.

The chain recombines TRBV11-2 with TRBJ2-6; D ambiguous. CDR3 length: 15 amino acids. With 0 bases removed from V and 4 bases from J, the gap between germline ends came to 7 bases. CDR1 and CDR2 from the germline V gene are SGHAT and FQNNGV. The CDR3 here is CASSLDVAGANVLTF. CDR3 nucleotides: TGTGCCAGCAGCTTAGATGTTGCCGGGGCCAACGTCCTGACTTTC.

This chain joins TRBV6-5 and TRBJ2-7; D perhaps matches TRBD1 (5 bases). The CDR3 loop spans 14 amino acids. V was cut by 10 bases and J by 0 bases, with 16 bases left in between. CDR1 is MNHEY, CDR2 SVGAGI, per germline. The CDR3 DNA is TGTGCCACCCAAGGAAGGGGCAGCTCCTACGAGCAGTACTTC. Translation gives CATQGRGSSYEQYF.

This clone was counted once. The CDR3 DNA follows: TGTGCCAGCAGTAGGGCGGCGGATCAGCCCCAGCATTTT. It is translated as CASSRAADQPQHF. The chain is built from TRBV6-4 and TRBJ1-5; D unclear. Per the germline V gene, CDR1 is MRHNA and CDR2 is SNTAGT. The CDR3 is made up of 13 amino acids. Deletions cut 5 bases from V and 5 bases from J, with 10 bases between.

A remark on this clone: The same CDR3 can be traced to other DNA sequences in this sample. The chain links TRBV9 to TRBJ2-3, with TRBD2 identical over 8 bases. Germline V gene sequence: CDR1 SGDLS, CDR2 YYNGEE. This CDR3 is built from 14 residues. V dropped 0 bases and J dropped 5; count of bases not matched to a gene: 2. The CDR3 region has the DNA TGTGCCAGCAGCGTAGGGCTAGCGGGAGATACGCAGTATTTT. It is translated as CASSVGLAGDTQYF.

The chain employs TRBV6-7 and TRBJ1-5; TRBD1 is a possible D gene (5 bases). TRBV6-7 is marked as an open reading frame, function uncertain. Trimming took 0 bases from V and 1 from J, leaving 16 bases between them. The CDR3 runs 18 residues. The CDR3 sequence is CASSYSGRGVRSNQPQHF. DNA of the CDR3: TGTGCCAGCAGTTACTCAGGGAGGGGAGTACGAAGCAATCAGCCCCAGCATTTT.

This chain uses TRBV7-2 with TRBJ2-1; no definite D call. The V gene's germline CDR1 is SGHTA and CDR2 FQGNSA. This CDR3 has 17 residues. V was shortened by 0 bases and J by 0 bases, with 12 bases between the two germline ends. In nucleotides, the CDR3 is TGTGCCAGCAGCTTAGCGGGCGCCCCGCTCTCCTACAATGAGCAGTTCTTC. Protein sequence: CASSLAGAPLSYNEQFF.

This clone appeared once. V usage is TRBV4-1 and J usage is TRBJ1-6; D call uncertain. The CDR3 totals 14 residues. V shed 8 bases and J shed 0 bases, with 8 bases lying between them. Germline-derived CDR1 and CDR2 are MGHRA and YSYEKL. This chain's CDR3 is CASSGSSYNSPLHF. CDR3 coding DNA: TGCGCCAGCTCGGGGAGCTCCTATAATTCACCCCTCCACTTT.

The CDR3 region has the DNA TGTGCCAGCTCTCGTGACATTTACAATGAGCAGTTCTTC. Its protein is CASSRDIYNEQFF. The rearrangement joins TRBV18 to TRBJ2-1; D is undetermined. The CDR3 has 13 amino acids. With 6 bases removed from V and 4 bases from J, the gap between germline ends came to 10 bases. Germline V gene data show CDR1 as KGHSH and CDR2 as LQKENI.

J is TRBJ1-5 and V is TRBV18; D is unresolved. V dropped 3 bases and J dropped 7 bases, with 10 bases sitting between them. This CDR3 region has 13 residues. Germline CDR1 reads KGHSH; CDR2 reads LQKENI. The CDR3 nucleotides are TGTGCCAGCTCACCCTCTGTGGCACAGCCCCAGCATTTT. Translating it yields CASSPSVAQPQHF.

Worth noting for this clone: Other DNA sequences in the same sample also yield this CDR3. J is TRBJ2-3 and V is TRBV7-9, with 15 bases fitting TRBD2. Germline assignment: CDR1 SEHNR and CDR2 FQNEAQ (reference sequence). CDR3 size: 16 residues. Trimming removed 4 bases from V and 3 bases from J; junction bases left unmatched: 2. CDR3: CASSSGLAGGTDTQYF. The CDR3 DNA reads TGTGCCAGCAGCTCGGGACTAGCGGGGGGAACAGATACGCAGTATTTT. Drawing the rest from reference TRBV7-9 and TRBJ2-3, the complete variable domain is DTGVSQNPRHKITKRGQNVTFRCDPISEHNRLYWYRQTLGQGPEFLTYFQNEAQLEKSRLLSDRFSAERPKGSFSTLEIQRTEQGDSAMYLCASSSGLAGGTDTQYFGPGTRLTVL.

This clone came up once. The rearrangement uses TRBV30 and TRBJ2-7; D gene ambiguous. The length of the CDR3 is 14 residues. Trimming left V 2 bases short and J 6 bases short, with 17 bases between. CDR1 and CDR2 (germline): GTSNPN, SVGIG (reference sequence). The CDR3 is CAWSLSRGLPEQYF. In DNA form, the CDR3 reads TGTGCCTGGAGTCTTTCACGCGGTCTTCCCGAGCAGTACTTC.

The chain joins TRBV18 to TRBJ2-3; 10 bases match TRBD2. This CDR3 is 17 amino acids long. The V segment lost 0 bases and the J segment 5 bases; nucleotides outside the gene matches: 8. CDR1 and CDR2 (germline): KGHSH, LQKENI. CDR3 amino acids: CASSPPSLAGSLDTQYF. CDR3 sequence (DNA): TGTGCCAGCTCACCACCTTCACTAGCGGGATCTTTAGATACGCAGTATTTT.

With regard to this clone: The sample has other DNA sequences that encode this CDR3 too. This chain links TRBV18 with TRBJ2-7; 9 bases agree with TRBD1. The CDR3 sequence is 15 residues long. Germline V CDR1 and CDR2: KGHSH, LQKENI. The junction had 6 bases not matched to a gene; V was cut back by 4 bases and J by 2 bases. The CDR3 DNA reads TGTGCCAGCTCACGCCCGGGACAGGGCACCTACGAGCAGTACTTC. Translation gives CASSRPGQGTYEQYF.

In regard to this clone: Other DNA variants within this sample encode the same CDR3. The chain is built from TRBV5-1 and TRBJ2-2; D gene ambiguous. The CDR3 consists of 14 residues. The V and J ends lost 4 bases and 4 bases respectively, with 11 bases between them. CDR1 and CDR2 (germline): SGHRS, YFSETQ. The CDR3 sequence: CASSGDGSTGELFF. CDR3 sequence (DNA): TGCGCCAGCAGCGGTGACGGATCCACCGGGGAGCTGTTTTTT.

This chain links TRBV4-1 with TRBJ1-4; 7 nucleotides line up with TRBD1. The germline gives CDR1 MGHRA, CDR2 YSYEKL. The CDR3 has 16 amino acids. V shed 5 bases and J 1 base; nucleotides not matched to a gene: 7. CDR3 bases: TGCGCCAGCAGCGTCAGGGGGGACCTAACTAATGAAAAACTGTTTTTT. This codes for CASSVRGDLTNEKLFF.

This rearrangement joins TRBV15 to TRBJ1-5, with TRBD1 identical over 7 bases. V lost 0 bases, J lost 1 base, and 6 bases stayed unmatched. The CDR3 contains 17 residues. Germline V gene sequence: CDR1 LNHNV, CDR2 YYDKDF (reference sequence). As DNA, the CDR3 is TGTGCCACCAGCAGAGATGGGGACAGCAGAAGCAATCAGCCCCAGCATTTT. As protein: CATSRDGDSRSNQPQHF. The full variable domain, with the rest looked up from reference TRBV15 and TRBJ1-5, is DAMVIQNPRYQVTQFGKPVTLSCSQTLNHNVMYWYQQKSSQAPKLLFHYYDKDFNNEADTPDNFQSRRPNTSFCFLDIRSPGLGDTAMYLCATSRDGDSRSNQPQHFGDGTRLSIL.

This clone was observed a handful of times. The chain couples TRBV7-9 to TRBJ1-1; TRBD1 matches at 7 bases. This CDR3 comprises 16 residues. Germline CDR1 SEHNR, CDR2 FQNEAQ (reference sequence). J lost 4 bases, V lost 5 bases, and 13 bases had no gene match. CDR3 sequence reads: CASSPVGLGGFTEAFF. CDR3 nucleotides: TGTGCCAGCAGCCCAGTGGGGTTAGGGGGCTTCACTGAAGCTTTCTTT.

This rearrangement joins TRBV28 to TRBJ2-1, with 10 positions matching TRBD1. The CDR3 extends over 16 amino acids. Germline values: CDR1 MDHEN, CDR2 SYDVKM. Losses at the gene ends were 5 bases for V and 4 bases for J; bases not matched to a gene: 8. In DNA, the CDR3 is TGTGCCAGCAGTGGGCTCCGGGACAGGGGATACAATGAGCAGTTCTTC. Translating gives CASSGLRDRGYNEQFF.

The chain carries TRBV18 and TRBJ2-3; D gene unclear. This CDR3 comprises 13 residues. Trimming pared 2 bases from V and 5 bases from J, leaving 8 bases between. CDR1 and CDR2 (germline): KGHSH, LQKENI. CDR3 bases: TGTGCCAGCTCACCAGGGAAAGGAGATACGCAGTATTTT. It yields the protein CASSPGKGDTQYF.

J is TRBJ2-3 and V is TRBV5-1; possibly TRBD1 for D (6 bases). Trimming cost V 1 base and J 5 bases, with 14 bases left between them. Germline V gene data show CDR1 as SGHRS and CDR2 as YFSETQ. The CDR3 totals 15 residues. The CDR3: CASSLSGRGEDTQYF. CDR3 bases: TGCGCCAGCAGCTTGAGCGGCAGGGGTGAAGATACGCAGTATTTT.

The gene calls are TRBV6-5 and TRBJ1-2; 9 positions match TRBD1. With 8 bases clipped from V and 7 bases from J, the junction kept 8 bases outside the gene matches. The CDR3 extends over 13 amino acids. Looked up from germline, CDR1 is MNHEY and CDR2 is SVGAGI. CDR3 region: CASATGGAVGYTF. In nucleotides, the CDR3 is TGTGCCAGCGCTACAGGGGGCGCGGTTGGCTACACCTTC.

The chain recombines TRBV28 with TRBJ2-3; 9 nucleotides line up with TRBD1. This CDR3 is built from 14 residues. Germline V gene sequence: CDR1 MDHEN, CDR2 SYDVKM. J gave up 4 bases and V 4 bases, and 3 bases lay outside the gene matches. The DNA for the CDR3 is TGTGCCAGCAGTTCTGACAGGGGGTCAGATACGCAGTATTTT. Translated, it gives CASSSDRGSDTQYF.

This clone was picked up a small number of times. The J gene is TRBJ2-4, the V gene TRBV2; 9 positions match TRBD2. The CDR3 is 18 amino acids. V dropped 6 bases and J dropped 2; count of bases not matched to a gene: 14. Germline CDR1 SNHLY, CDR2 FYNNEI. The CDR3: CASSTGTSRVGSKNIQYF. For the CDR3, the DNA is TGTGCCAGCAGCACCGGGACTAGCCGGGTGGGATCCAAAAACATTCAGTACTTC.